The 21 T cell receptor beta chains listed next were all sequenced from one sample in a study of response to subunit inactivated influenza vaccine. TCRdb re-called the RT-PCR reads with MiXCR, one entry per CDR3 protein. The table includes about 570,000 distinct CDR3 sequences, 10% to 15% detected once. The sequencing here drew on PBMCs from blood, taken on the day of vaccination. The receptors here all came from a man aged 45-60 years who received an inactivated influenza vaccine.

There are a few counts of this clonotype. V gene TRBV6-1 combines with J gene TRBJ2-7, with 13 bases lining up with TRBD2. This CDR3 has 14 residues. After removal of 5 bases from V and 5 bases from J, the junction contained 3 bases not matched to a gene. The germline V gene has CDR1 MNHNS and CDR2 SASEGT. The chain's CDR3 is CASSRLAGGHEQYF. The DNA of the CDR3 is TGTGCCAGCAGTCGACTAGCGGGAGGCCACGAGCAGTACTTC.

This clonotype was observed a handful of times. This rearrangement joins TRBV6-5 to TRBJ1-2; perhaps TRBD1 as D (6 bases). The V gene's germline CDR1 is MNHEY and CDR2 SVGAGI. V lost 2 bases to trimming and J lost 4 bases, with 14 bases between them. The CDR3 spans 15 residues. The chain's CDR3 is CASSYDPGATYGYTF. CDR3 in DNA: TGTGCCAGCAGTTACGATCCGGGGGCGACCTATGGCTACACCTTC.

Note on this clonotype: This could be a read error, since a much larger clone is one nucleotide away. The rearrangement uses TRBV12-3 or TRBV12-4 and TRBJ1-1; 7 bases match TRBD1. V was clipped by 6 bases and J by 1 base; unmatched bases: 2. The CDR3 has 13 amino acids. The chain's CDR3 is CASRGQPNTEAFF. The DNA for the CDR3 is TGTGCCAGCAGGGGACAGCCGAACACTGAAGCTTTCTTT.

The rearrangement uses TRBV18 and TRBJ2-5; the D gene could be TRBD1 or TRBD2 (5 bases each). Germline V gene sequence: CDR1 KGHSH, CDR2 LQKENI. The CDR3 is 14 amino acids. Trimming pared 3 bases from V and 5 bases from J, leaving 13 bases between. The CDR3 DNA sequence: TGTGCCAGCTCACCCTCCGGGACGCCGGAGACCCAGTACTTC. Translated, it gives CASSPSGTPETQYF.

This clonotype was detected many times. CDR3 nucleotide sequence: TGTGCCAGCAGCTTCCACCGGGCCCTAGCGGAAAACATTCAGTACTTC. Translation gives CASSFHRALAENIQYF. This chain joins TRBV7-9 and TRBJ2-4, with 7 bases matching TRBD2. The CDR3 has 16 amino acids. The germline gives CDR1 SEHNR, CDR2 FQNEAQ (reference sequence). The trim removed 3 bases at V and 5 bases at J, leaving 10 bases unmatched.

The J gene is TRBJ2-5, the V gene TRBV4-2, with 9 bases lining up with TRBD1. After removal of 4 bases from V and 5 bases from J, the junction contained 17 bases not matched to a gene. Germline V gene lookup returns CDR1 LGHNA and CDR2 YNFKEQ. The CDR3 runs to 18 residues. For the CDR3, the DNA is TGTGCCAGCAGCCGCGTAGGGCCGGGACAGGGTATTAGGGAGACCCAGTACTTC. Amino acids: CASSRVGPGQGIRETQYF.

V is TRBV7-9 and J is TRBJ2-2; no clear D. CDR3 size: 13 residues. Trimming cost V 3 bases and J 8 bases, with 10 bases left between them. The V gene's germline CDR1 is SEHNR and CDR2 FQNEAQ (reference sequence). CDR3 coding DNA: TGTGCCAGCAGCTTGTTTCAAGCGGGGGAGCTGTTTTTT. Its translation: CASSLFQAGELFF.

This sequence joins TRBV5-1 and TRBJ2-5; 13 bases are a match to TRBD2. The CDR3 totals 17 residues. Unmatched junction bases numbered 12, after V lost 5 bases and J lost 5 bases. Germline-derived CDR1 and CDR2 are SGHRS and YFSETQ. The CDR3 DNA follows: TGCGCCAGCAGTTGGACTAGCGGGAGAGAAAAGGGGGAGACCCAGTACTTC. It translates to CASSWTSGREKGETQYF.

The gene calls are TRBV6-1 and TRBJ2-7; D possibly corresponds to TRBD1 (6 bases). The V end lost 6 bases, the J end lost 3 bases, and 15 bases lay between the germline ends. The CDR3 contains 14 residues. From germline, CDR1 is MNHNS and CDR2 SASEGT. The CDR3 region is CASSWGQGGYEQYF. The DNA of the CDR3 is TGTGCCAGCAGCTGGGGACAAGGCGGCTACGAGCAGTACTTC.

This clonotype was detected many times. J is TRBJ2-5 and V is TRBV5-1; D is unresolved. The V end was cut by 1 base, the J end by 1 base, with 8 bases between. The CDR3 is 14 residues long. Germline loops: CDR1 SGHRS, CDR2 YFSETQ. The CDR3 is CASSLSGTQETQYF. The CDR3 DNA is TGCGCCAGCAGCTTGTCAGGTACCCAAGAGACCCAGTACTTC.

Here the CDR3 DNA reads TGTGCCACCAGCAGCTTCCCTAGCGGGAGGGCCCCGTTGGCCCAGTACTTC. Translation: CATSSFPSGRAPLAQYF. The V gene is TRBV15, the J gene TRBJ2-5; 12 nucleotides line up with TRBD2. V gave up 3 bases and J gave up 9 bases; unmatched junction bases: 14. This CDR3 comprises 17 residues. Germline loops: CDR1 LNHNV, CDR2 YYDKDF (reference sequence).

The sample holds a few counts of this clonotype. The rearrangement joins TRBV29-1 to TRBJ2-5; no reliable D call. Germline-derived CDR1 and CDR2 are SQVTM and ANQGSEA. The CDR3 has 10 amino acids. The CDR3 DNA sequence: TGCAGTGGCTTTTGGGGGACCCAGTACTTC. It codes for CSGFWGTQYF.

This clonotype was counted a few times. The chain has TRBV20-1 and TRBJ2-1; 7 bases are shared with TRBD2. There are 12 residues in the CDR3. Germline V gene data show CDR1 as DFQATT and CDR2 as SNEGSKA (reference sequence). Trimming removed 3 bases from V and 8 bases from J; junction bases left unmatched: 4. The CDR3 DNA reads TGCAGTGCTAGTCCGGGAGGTCATGAGCAGTTCTTC. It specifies CSASPGGHEQFF.

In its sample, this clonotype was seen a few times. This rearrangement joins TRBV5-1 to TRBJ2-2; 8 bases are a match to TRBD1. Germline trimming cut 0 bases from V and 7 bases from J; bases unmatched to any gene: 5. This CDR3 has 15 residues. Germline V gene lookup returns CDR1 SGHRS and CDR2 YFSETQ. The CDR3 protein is CASSLAARGLGELFF. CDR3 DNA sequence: TGCGCCAGCAGCTTGGCGGCCAGGGGGCTCGGGGAGCTGTTTTTT.

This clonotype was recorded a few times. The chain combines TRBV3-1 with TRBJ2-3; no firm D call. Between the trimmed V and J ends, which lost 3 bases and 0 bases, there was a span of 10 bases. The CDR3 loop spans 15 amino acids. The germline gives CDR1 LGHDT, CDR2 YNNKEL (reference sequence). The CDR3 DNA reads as TGTGCCAGCAGCCATATGACGGATAGCACAGATACGCAGTATTTT. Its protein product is CASSHMTDSTDTQYF.

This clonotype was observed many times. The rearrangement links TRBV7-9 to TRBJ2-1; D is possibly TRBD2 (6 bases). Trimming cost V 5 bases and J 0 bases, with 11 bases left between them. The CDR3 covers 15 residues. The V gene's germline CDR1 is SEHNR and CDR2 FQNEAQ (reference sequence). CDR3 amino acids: CASSRDFSSYNEQFF. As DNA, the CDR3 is TGTGCCAGCAGCCGGGACTTTAGCTCCTACAATGAGCAGTTCTTC.

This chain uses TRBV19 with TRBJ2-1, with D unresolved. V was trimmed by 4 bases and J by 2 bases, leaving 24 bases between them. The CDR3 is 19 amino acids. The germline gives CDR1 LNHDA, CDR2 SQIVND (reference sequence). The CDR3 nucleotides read TGTGCCAGTAGTAGCTTCGACCGGGTTCGTGGTATCCCCTACAATGAGCAGTTCTTC. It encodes CASSSFDRVRGIPYNEQFF.

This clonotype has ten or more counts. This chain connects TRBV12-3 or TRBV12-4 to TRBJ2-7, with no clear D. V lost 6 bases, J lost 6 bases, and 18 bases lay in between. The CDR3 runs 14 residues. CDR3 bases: TGTGCCAGCAGGCGATCGGTAGTTACGGGCGAGCAGTACTTC. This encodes CASRRSVVTGEQYF.

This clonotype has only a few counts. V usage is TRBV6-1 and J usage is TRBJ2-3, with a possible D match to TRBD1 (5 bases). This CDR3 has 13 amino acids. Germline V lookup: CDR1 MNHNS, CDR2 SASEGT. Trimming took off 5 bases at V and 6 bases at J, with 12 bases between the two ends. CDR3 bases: TGTGCCAGCAGTACGGATCCAGGGGATACGCAGTATTTT. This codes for CASSTDPGDTQYF.

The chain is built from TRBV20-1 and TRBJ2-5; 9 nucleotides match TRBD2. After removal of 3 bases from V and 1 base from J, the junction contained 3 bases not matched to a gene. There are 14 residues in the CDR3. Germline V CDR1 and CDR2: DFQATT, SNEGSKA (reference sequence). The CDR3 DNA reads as TGCAGTGCTAGGCGGGGGGGCCGCCAAGAGACCCAGTACTTC. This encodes CSARRGGRQETQYF.

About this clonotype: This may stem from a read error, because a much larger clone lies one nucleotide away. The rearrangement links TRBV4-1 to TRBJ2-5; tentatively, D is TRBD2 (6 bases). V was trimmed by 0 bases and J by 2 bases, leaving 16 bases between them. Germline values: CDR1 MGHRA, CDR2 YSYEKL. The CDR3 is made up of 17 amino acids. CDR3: CASSQDSQGLGQETQYF. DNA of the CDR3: TGCGCCAGCAGCCAAGATTCCCAGGGACTTGGGCAAGAGACCCAGTACTTC.